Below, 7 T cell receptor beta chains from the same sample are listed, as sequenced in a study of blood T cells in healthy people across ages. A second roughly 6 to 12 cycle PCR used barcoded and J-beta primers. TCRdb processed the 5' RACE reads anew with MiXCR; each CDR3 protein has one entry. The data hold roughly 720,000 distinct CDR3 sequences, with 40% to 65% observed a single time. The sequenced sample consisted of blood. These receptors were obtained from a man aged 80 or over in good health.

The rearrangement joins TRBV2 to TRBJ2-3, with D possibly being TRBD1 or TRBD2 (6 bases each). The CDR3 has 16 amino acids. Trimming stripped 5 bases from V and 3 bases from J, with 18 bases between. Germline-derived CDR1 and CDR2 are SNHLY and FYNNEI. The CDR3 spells CASSRQPGARTDTQYF. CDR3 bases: TGTGCCAGCAGTCGTCAACCGGGGGCGCGGACAGATACGCAGTATTTT.

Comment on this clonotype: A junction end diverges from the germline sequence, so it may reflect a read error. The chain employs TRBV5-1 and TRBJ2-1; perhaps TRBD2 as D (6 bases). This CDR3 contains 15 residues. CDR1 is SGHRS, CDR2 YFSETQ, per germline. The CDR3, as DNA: TGCGCCAGCAACTTGGAGGGCAGGGTATACAATGAGCAGTTCTTC. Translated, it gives CASNLEGRVYNEQFF.

The CDR3 DNA is TGTGCCAGCAGCCAAGTCGGCGGGAGGGCCGACAATGAGCAGTTCTTC. This translates into CASSQVGGRADNEQFF. The J gene is TRBJ2-1, the V gene TRBV14, with 9 bases aligning to TRBD2. Germline V gene sequence: CDR1 SGHDN, CDR2 FVKESK. This CDR3 has 16 residues. V shed 1 base, J shed 5 bases, and the junction held 6 bases outside the gene matches. Variable domain in full (rest from reference TRBV14 and TRBJ2-1): EAGVTQFPSHSVIEKGQTVTLRCDPISGHDNLYWYRRVMGKEIKFLLHFVKESKQDESGMPNNRFLAERTGGTYSTLKVQPAELEDSGVYFCASSQVGGRADNEQFFGPGTRLTVL.

The CDR3 coding sequence is TGTGCCAGCAGTTTTGGACAGGGGGCCAATCAGCCCCAGCATTTT. Amino acid sequence: CASSFGQGANQPQHF. The rearrangement uses TRBV12-3 or TRBV12-4 and TRBJ1-5; 11 bases map to TRBD1. The CDR3 extends over 15 amino acids. Losses at the gene ends were 3 bases for V and 3 bases for J; bases not matched to a gene: 1.

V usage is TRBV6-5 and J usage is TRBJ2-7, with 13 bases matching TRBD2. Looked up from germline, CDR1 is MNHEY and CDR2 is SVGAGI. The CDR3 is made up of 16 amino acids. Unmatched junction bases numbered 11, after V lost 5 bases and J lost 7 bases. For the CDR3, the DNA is TGTGCCAGCAGTCTAATACTAGCGGGAGGGCCGGGTGAGCAGTACTTC. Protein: CASSLILAGGPGEQYF.

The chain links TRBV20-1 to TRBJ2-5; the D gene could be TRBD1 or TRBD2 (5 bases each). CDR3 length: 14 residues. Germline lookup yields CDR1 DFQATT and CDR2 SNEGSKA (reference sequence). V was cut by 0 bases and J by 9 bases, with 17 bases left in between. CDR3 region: CSARDDGTRGSQYF. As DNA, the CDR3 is TGCAGTGCTAGAGATGACGGCACTAGGGGATCCCAGTACTTC.

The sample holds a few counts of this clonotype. CDR3: CASSFRGLETQYF. CDR3 nucleotide sequence: TGTGCCAGCAGCTTCAGGGGGTTAGAGACCCAGTACTTC. The chain employs TRBV7-2 and TRBJ2-5, with 7 bases lining up with TRBD1. The CDR3 runs to 13 residues. Germline V CDR1 and CDR2: SGHTA, FQGNSA. V lost 3 bases and J lost 4; bases outside the gene matches: 2.